These 22 T cell receptor beta chains were all obtained from the same sample, sequenced in a study of Graves' ophthalmopathy and Graves' hyperthyroidism. Researchers took RNA transcripts and amplified TCR beta CDR3 regions from them. First-round RT-PCR used HTBI primers; second-round multiplex PCR followed. TCRdb called the multiplex PCR reads again in MiXCR, with one record for every CDR3 protein. The profile covers around 40,000 distinct CDR3 sequences, with over 40% appearing a single time and roughly 18% taken by the ten largest. Sequencing used peripheral blood. Receptors were obtained from an adult man with Graves' ophthalmopathy.

The V gene is TRBV19, the J gene TRBJ2-3, with D unclear. Germline V gives CDR1 LNHDA, CDR2 SQIVND (reference sequence). The V end was cut by 5 bases, the J end by 1 base, with 19 bases between. This CDR3 spans 17 amino acids. For the CDR3, the DNA is TGTGCCAGTAGTCCCTTTTCTGGGGTGTTGGGCACAGATACGCAGTATTTT. Its protein is CASSPFSGVLGTDTQYF. Variable domain in full (rest from reference TRBV19 and TRBJ2-3): DGGITQSPKYLFRKEGQNVTLSCEQNLNHDAMYWYRQDPGQGLRLIYYSQIVNDFQKGDIAEGYSVSREKKESFPLTVTSAQKNPTAFYLCASSPFSGVLGTDTQYFGPGTRLTVL.

Concerning this clonotype: At one end the junction does not follow the germline gene, possibly because of a read error. This chain links TRBV7-8 with TRBJ1-2, with D tentatively TRBD1 (6 bases). Germline CDR1 SGHVS, CDR2 FQNEAQ. The CDR3 loop spans 13 amino acids. The CDR3 DNA reads as TGTGCCAGCAGCTTAGCAGGGGGGAATGGCCACACCTTC. Its translation: CASSLAGGNGHTF.

At least ten counts were recorded for this clonotype. The rearrangement links TRBV4-2 to TRBJ2-1, with no clear D. Germline CDR1 is LGHNA and CDR2 is YNFKEQ. The CDR3 is 14 amino acids. The germline V and J ends were trimmed by 2 bases and 9 bases, with 14 bases remaining between them. The CDR3 loop reads CASSQRSARTEQFF. CDR3 nucleotides: TGTGCCAGCAGCCAAAGATCAGCCCGCACTGAGCAGTTCTTC.

This chain uses TRBV19 with TRBJ1-5; TRBD1 matches at 8 bases. This CDR3 comprises 16 residues. V lost 6 bases, J lost 0 bases, and 7 bases stayed unmatched. CDR1 LNHDA and CDR2 SQIVND come from the germline V gene (reference sequence). Written as DNA, the CDR3 is TGTGCCAGTAGATCGAGGACAGGGAATAGCAATCAGCCCCAGCATTTT. It specifies CASRSRTGNSNQPQHF.

The chain recombines TRBV10-1 with TRBJ1-2; 7 bases agree with TRBD1. CDR1 is WNHNN and CDR2 is SYGVQD in the germline V gene (reference sequence). After removal of 6 bases from V and 6 bases from J, the junction contained 4 bases not matched to a gene. The CDR3 is made up of 12 amino acids. As DNA, the CDR3 is TGCGCCAGCAGGGCGACAGGGCATGGCTACACCTTC. Translation gives CASRATGHGYTF.

In this sample, this clonotype turned up many times. This rearrangement joins TRBV12-3 or TRBV12-4 to TRBJ1-1; TRBD1 is a possible D gene (5 bases). V shed 2 bases and J shed 7 bases, with 14 bases lying between them. The length of the CDR3 is 14 residues. The CDR3 region has the DNA TGTGCCAGCAGTTTATCCTTCAGGGAGGGTGAAGCTTTCTTT. Translating it yields CASSLSFREGEAFF.

The sample holds one count of this clonotype. The genes are TRBV7-2 and TRBJ2-1; D assignment may be TRBD1 or TRBD2 (5 bases each). The germline V and J ends were trimmed by 5 bases and 7 bases, with 24 bases remaining between them. CDR1 and CDR2 (germline): SGHTA, FQGNSA. This CDR3 is built from 17 residues. The CDR3 region has the DNA TGTGCCAGCAGCCCCAACAGGTTCCGGACCCCGGGGAATGAGCAGTTCTTC. Amino acid sequence: CASSPNRFRTPGNEQFF. Full variable domain (rest looked up from reference TRBV7-2 and TRBJ2-1): GAGVSQSPSNKVTEKGKDVELRCDPISGHTALYWYRQSLGQGLEFLIYFQGNSAPDKSGLPSDRFSAERTGGSVSTLTIQRTQQEDSAVYLCASSPNRFRTPGNEQFFGPGTRLTVL.

This clonotype has ten or more counts. The chain combines TRBV4-2 with TRBJ2-4, with unresolved D. Germline CDR1 LGHNA, CDR2 YNFKEQ. The CDR3 extends over 13 amino acids. The V and J ends lost 1 base and 8 bases respectively, with 9 bases between them. The CDR3 spells CASSQGSPDIQYF. DNA for the CDR3: TGTGCCAGCAGCCAAGGGAGTCCGGACATTCAGTACTTC.

A word on this clonotype: The CDR3 ends on some other residue instead of the conserved phenylalanine or tryptophan, so this is likely a read error. V gene TRBV11-2 combines with J gene TRBJ2-7; D is possibly TRBD1 or TRBD2 (5 bases each). The CDR3 consists of 13 residues. V was trimmed by 3 bases and J by 3 bases, leaving 9 bases between them. Germline V gives CDR1 SGHAT, CDR2 FQNNGV. The CDR3 DNA reads TGTGCCAGCAGCTTTCGGGACGGCTACGAGCAGTACATC. Translating gives CASSFRDGYEQYI.

This clonotype was observed many times. This chain uses TRBV14 with TRBJ2-4, with 10 bases lining up with TRBD1. Germline CDR1 and CDR2: SGHDN and FVKESK. J gave up 0 bases and V 2 bases, and 16 bases lay outside the gene matches. The CDR3 contains 21 residues. The CDR3 nucleotides are TGTGCCAGCAGCCAAACGAATCGGGACAGGGGACCTACTATAGCCAAAAACATTCAGTACTTC. It codes for CASSQTNRDRGPTIAKNIQYF.

About this clonotype: Because it lacks the conserved phenylalanine or tryptophan at the end, this CDR3 is likely a read error. V usage is TRBV9 and J usage is TRBJ2-2; the D gene is possibly TRBD2 (6 bases). The germline V gene encodes CDR1 SGDLS and CDR2 YYNGEE. The CDR3 loop spans 14 amino acids. In DNA form, the CDR3 reads TGTGCCGGCAGCGGGTTGGGATTCACCGGGGAGCTGTTTCTT. This gives the protein CAGSGLGFTGELFL.

The chain joins TRBV7-6 to TRBJ1-1, with D perhaps matching TRBD1 (5 bases). Germline values: CDR1 SGHVS, CDR2 FNYEAQ. Between the trimmed V and J ends, which lost 4 bases and 7 bases, there was a span of 19 bases. The CDR3 contains 15 residues. The CDR3 loop is CASSSETTRGGEAFF. The DNA for the CDR3 is TGTGCCAGCAGCTCCGAAACGACAAGGGGCGGTGAAGCTTTCTTT. The complete variable domain, with remaining parts taken from reference TRBV7-6 and TRBJ1-1, reads GAGVSQSPRYKVTKRGQDVALRCDPISGHVSLYWYRQALGQGPEFLTYFNYEAQQDKSGLPNDRFSAERPEGSISTLTIQRTEQRDSAMYRCASSSETTRGGEAFFGQGTRLTVV.

This chain connects TRBV2 to TRBJ2-3, with TRBD1 matching 9 bases. The germline gives CDR1 SNHLY, CDR2 FYNNEI. This CDR3 contains 18 residues. V trimming: 3 bases; J trimming: 0 bases; junction bases outside the gene matches: 10. The CDR3 is CASSESQGASGSTDTQYF. The DNA of the CDR3 is TGTGCCAGCAGTGAGTCACAGGGGGCTAGCGGAAGCACAGATACGCAGTATTTT.

This clonotype has just a few counts. The chain joins TRBV7-2 to TRBJ2-3; D remains unclear. The germline V gene has CDR1 SGHTA and CDR2 FQGNSA. The CDR3 is 12 amino acids. The V gene lost 1 base and the J gene lost 4 bases, with 3 bases spanning the gap. The DNA for the CDR3 is TGTGCCAGCAGCTTAGTTGCAGATACGCAGTATTTT. Its protein product is CASSLVADTQYF.

The rearrangement uses TRBV20-1 and TRBJ2-7; 8 bases map to TRBD2. Trimming removed 3 bases from V and 4 bases from J; junction bases left unmatched: 11. Germline V CDR1 and CDR2: DFQATT, SNEGSKA (reference sequence). The CDR3 is 15 residues long. The CDR3 region is CSASSSGGISYEQYF. In DNA form, the CDR3 reads TGCAGTGCTAGCTCAAGCGGGGGCATTTCTTACGAGCAGTACTTC.

This clonotype was seen repeatedly, ten times or more. The genes are TRBV2 and TRBJ2-5, with D maybe TRBD2 (7 bases). The V and J ends lost 5 bases and 6 bases respectively, with 22 bases between them. CDR1 is SNHLY and CDR2 is FYNNEI in the germline V gene. The CDR3 runs 16 residues. CDR3 sequence reads: CASSFASGGGKKTQYF. CDR3 coding DNA: TGTGCCAGCAGTTTCGCTAGCGGAGGGGGGAAGAAGACCCAGTACTTC.

The rearrangement uses TRBV20-1 and TRBJ1-2, with 10 bases fitting TRBD1. This CDR3 is built from 13 residues. From germline, CDR1 is DFQATT and CDR2 SNEGSKA (reference sequence). The ends lost 5 bases at V and 7 bases at J; junction bases unmatched: 7. CDR3 residues: CSAGRQGARGYTF. CDR3 bases: TGCAGTGCTGGCCGACAGGGGGCGCGTGGCTACACCTTC.

This clonotype was seen ten or more times. The gene calls are TRBV11-2 and TRBJ1-2; no firm D call. Looked up from germline, CDR1 is SGHAT and CDR2 is FQNNGV. This CDR3 has 16 residues. The V gene lost 6 bases and the J gene lost 8 bases, with 25 bases spanning the gap. CDR3 residues: CASSSLVTFRSRGYTF. The DNA of the CDR3 is TGTGCCAGCAGTTCCCTAGTGACATTTCGGTCGCGGGGCTACACCTTC.

The chain couples TRBV2 to TRBJ2-7; no firm D call. Looked up from germline, CDR1 is SNHLY and CDR2 is FYNNEI. Trimming shortened V by 4 bases and J by 4 bases, and 8 bases separated the two germline ends. CDR3 length: 12 amino acids. In nucleotides, the CDR3 is TGTGCCAGCAGTGCCCTGCCTTACGAGCAGTACTTC. Residues: CASSALPYEQYF.

This clonotype was recorded many times. The chain carries TRBV4-2 and TRBJ2-3, with TRBD2 identical over 10 bases. Germline V gene sequence: CDR1 LGHNA, CDR2 YNFKEQ. This CDR3 contains 16 residues. V was clipped by 3 bases and J by 1 base; unmatched bases: 4. The CDR3 here is CASSQALAGGTDTQYF. As DNA, the CDR3 is TGTGCCAGCAGCCAGGCGCTAGCGGGAGGCACAGATACGCAGTATTTT.

This clonotype is medium-sized by share. The rearrangement links TRBV29-1 to TRBJ2-1; D is ambiguous. Germline CDR1 and CDR2: SQVTM and ANQGSEA. Trimming removed 1 base from V and 0 bases from J, with 10 bases in between. The CDR3 loop spans 15 amino acids. CDR3: CSVEVWDSSYNEQFF. The DNA for the CDR3 is TGCAGCGTTGAAGTCTGGGATAGCTCCTACAATGAGCAGTTCTTC.

This clonotype was recorded at least ten times. This sequence joins TRBV2 and TRBJ2-1; 11 bases map to TRBD2. The germline V gene encodes CDR1 SNHLY and CDR2 FYNNEI. The CDR3 contains 16 residues. The J segment lost 2 bases and the V segment lost 5 bases, leaving 5 bases of the junction unmatched. The CDR3 DNA is TGTGCCAGCAGTCCAACGACTAGCGGGGCCTACAATGAGCAGTTCTTC. Residues: CASSPTTSGAYNEQFF.